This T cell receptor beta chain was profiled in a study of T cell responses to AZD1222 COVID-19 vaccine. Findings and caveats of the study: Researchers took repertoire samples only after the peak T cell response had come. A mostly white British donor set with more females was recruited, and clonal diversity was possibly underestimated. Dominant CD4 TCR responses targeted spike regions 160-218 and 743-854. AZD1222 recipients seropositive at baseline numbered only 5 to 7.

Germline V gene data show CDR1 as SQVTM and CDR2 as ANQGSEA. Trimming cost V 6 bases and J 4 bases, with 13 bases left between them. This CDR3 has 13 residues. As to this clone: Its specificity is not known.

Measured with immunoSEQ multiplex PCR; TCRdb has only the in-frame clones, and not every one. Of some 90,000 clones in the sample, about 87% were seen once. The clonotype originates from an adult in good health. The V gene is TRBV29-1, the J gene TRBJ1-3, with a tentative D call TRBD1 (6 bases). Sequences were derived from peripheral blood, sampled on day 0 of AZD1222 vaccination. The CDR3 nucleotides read TGCAGCGTAAGAAATCAGGGGGGAAACACCATATATTTT. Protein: CSVRNQGGNTIYF.